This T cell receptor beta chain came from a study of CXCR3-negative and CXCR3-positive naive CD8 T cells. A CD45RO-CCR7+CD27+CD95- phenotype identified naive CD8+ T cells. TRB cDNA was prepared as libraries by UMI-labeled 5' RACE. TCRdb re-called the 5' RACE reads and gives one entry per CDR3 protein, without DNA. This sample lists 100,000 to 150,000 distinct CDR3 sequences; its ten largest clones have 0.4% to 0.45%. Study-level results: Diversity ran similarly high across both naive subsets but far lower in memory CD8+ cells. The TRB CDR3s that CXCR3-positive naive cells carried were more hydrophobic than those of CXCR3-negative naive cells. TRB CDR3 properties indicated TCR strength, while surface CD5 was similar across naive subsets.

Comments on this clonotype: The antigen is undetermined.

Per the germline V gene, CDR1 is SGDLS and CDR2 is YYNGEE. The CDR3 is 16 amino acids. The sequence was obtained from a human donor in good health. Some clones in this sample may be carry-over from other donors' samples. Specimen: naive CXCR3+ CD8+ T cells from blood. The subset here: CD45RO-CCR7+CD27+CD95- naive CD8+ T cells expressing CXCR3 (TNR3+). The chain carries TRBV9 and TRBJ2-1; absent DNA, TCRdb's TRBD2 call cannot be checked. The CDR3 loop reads CASSVDLAGAPSEQFF.